These 30 T cell receptor beta chains came from one sample sequenced in a study of blood T cell repertoires in COVID-19. Assay: immunoSEQ multiplex PCR; the TCRdb copy retains only in-frame clones and omits some. The sample has approximately 28,000 clones, more than 90% seen once. The sample consisted of peripheral blood. The receptor source for this set is a man aged 70-80 years with active or convalescent COVID-19.

V usage is TRBV3-1 (or the pseudogene TRBV3-2) and J usage is TRBJ1-2; D is possibly TRBD1 (5 bases). V lost 0 bases and J 6 bases, leaving 11 bases between the germline ends. This CDR3 comprises 14 residues. Germline loops: CDR1 LGHDT, CDR2 YNNKEL (reference sequence). This CDR3 is CASSQEVQGNGYTF. The CDR3 region has the DNA TGTGCCAGCAGCCAAGAGGTCCAGGGAAATGGCTACACCTTC.

This clone was counted a single time. The chain carries TRBV11-3 and TRBJ2-1; D possibly corresponds to TRBD2 (9 bases). V was clipped by 5 bases and J by 8 bases, with 22 bases between them. This CDR3 has 16 amino acids. Germline assignment: CDR1 SGHNT and CDR2 YENEEA. The CDR3 reads CASSQGAGGLRHEQFF. The CDR3 DNA follows: TGTGCCAGCAGCCAGGGGGCGGGAGGGCTTAGGCATGAGCAGTTCTTC.

By share, this clone ranks as medium-sized. The chain joins TRBV27 to TRBJ2-5; D call uncertain. This CDR3 has 13 residues. Per the germline V gene, CDR1 is MNHEY and CDR2 is SMNVEV (reference sequence). Trimming removed 6 bases from V and 0 bases from J, with 8 bases in between. The CDR3 here is CASSSPDQETQYF. Written as DNA, the CDR3 is TGTGCCAGCAGCTCCCCGGACCAAGAGACCCAGTACTTC.

J is TRBJ2-7 and V is TRBV6-1, with a tentative D call TRBD2 (5 bases). The CDR3 spans 14 residues. V was trimmed by 2 bases and J by 6 bases, leaving 14 bases between them. CDR1 MNHNS and CDR2 SASEGT come from the germline V gene. The CDR3 DNA reads TGTGCCAGCAGTGAAACGGAGGTGGTCACCGAGCAGTACTTC. Translated: CASSETEVVTEQYF.

The genes are TRBV28 and TRBJ1-5, with 11 bases matching TRBD1. V lost 6 bases to trimming and J lost 7 bases; unmatched junction nucleotides: 5. This CDR3 has 14 residues. In germline, CDR1 is MDHEN, CDR2 SYDVKM. In DNA form, the CDR3 reads TGTGCCAGCAGCCCGGACAGGGGGCGACAGCCCCAGCATTTT. Translation gives CASSPDRGRQPQHF.

The chain joins TRBV7-6 to TRBJ1-1; the D is unclear. V shed 2 bases and J shed 10 bases, with 8 bases lying between them. The CDR3 contains 11 residues. Germline CDR1 SGHVS, CDR2 FNYEAQ. CDR3 in amino acids: CASSLSGAAFF. The CDR3 nucleotides are TGTGCCAGCAGCTTAAGCGGCGCAGCTTTCTTT.

The gene calls are TRBV6-2 or TRBV6-3 and TRBJ2-1; D gene unclear. V gave up 6 bases and J gave up 3 bases, with 15 bases separating them. Germline-derived CDR1 and CDR2 are MNHEY and SVGEGT. The CDR3 runs 15 residues. CDR3 DNA: TGTGCCAGCAGCCCTGGGCTAAACTTCTACAATGAGCAGTTCTTC. This codes for CASSPGLNFYNEQFF.

This clone has a handful of counts. V usage is TRBV28 and J usage is TRBJ1-5, with TRBD1 matching 7 bases. Germline V gives CDR1 MDHEN, CDR2 SYDVKM. The CDR3 consists of 13 residues. Unmatched junction bases numbered 6, after V lost 4 bases and J lost 9 bases. The CDR3 protein is CASSYRGWWPQHF. The CDR3 coding sequence is TGTGCCAGCAGTTACAGGGGATGGTGGCCCCAGCATTTT.

The gene calls are TRBV7-8 and TRBJ1-5, with 9 bases aligning to TRBD1. The CDR3 covers 14 residues. CDR1 is SGHVS, CDR2 FQNEAQ, per germline. Unmatched junction bases numbered 5, after V lost 4 bases and J lost 7 bases. The CDR3 DNA follows: TGTGCCAGCAGCTCACAGGGGGCTCAGCAGCCCCAGCATTTT. Residues: CASSSQGAQQPQHF.

The J gene is TRBJ1-1, the V gene TRBV3-1 (or the pseudogene TRBV3-2), with 8 bases matching TRBD1. The CDR3 runs to 14 residues. With 3 bases clipped from V and 3 bases from J, the junction kept 3 bases outside the gene matches. The V gene's germline CDR1 is LGHDT and CDR2 YNNKEL (reference sequence). CDR3 in DNA: TGTGCCAGCAGCCAGATACAGGGGGACACTGAAGCTTTCTTT. This sequence encodes CASSQIQGDTEAFF.

This chain uses TRBV2 with TRBJ1-2, with D possibly TRBD1 on 6 matching bases. Trimming stripped 4 bases from V and 8 bases from J, with 14 bases between. The CDR3 length is 13 residues. Looked up from germline, CDR1 is SNHLY and CDR2 is FYNNEI. The CDR3, as DNA: TGTGCCAGCAGTGCGGGCAGGGGCGACGGCTACACCTTC. Encoded protein: CASSAGRGDGYTF.

This chain uses TRBV7-2 with TRBJ1-1; 7 bases line up with TRBD1. The CDR3 contains 13 residues. Germline CDR1 is SGHTA and CDR2 is FQGNSA. J was trimmed by 4 bases and V by 4 bases; bases with no gene match: 3. The CDR3 here is CASSSTGSTEAFF. The DNA for the CDR3 is TGTGCCAGCAGCTCGACAGGGTCCACTGAAGCTTTCTTT.

V usage is TRBV7-2 and J usage is TRBJ2-3, with TRBD2 as a possible D gene (6 bases). The V end lost 0 bases, the J end lost 2 bases, and 9 bases lay between the germline ends. Germline V lookup: CDR1 SGHTA, CDR2 FQGNSA. This CDR3 spans 15 amino acids. The CDR3 loop is CASSLAGLSTDTQYF. CDR3 coding DNA: TGTGCCAGCAGCTTAGCGGGACTCTCCACAGATACGCAGTATTTT.

The chain employs TRBV5-1 and TRBJ1-4, with D tentatively TRBD1 (5 bases). Trimming stripped 3 bases from V and 1 base from J, with 13 bases between. Germline V gene data show CDR1 as SGHRS and CDR2 as YFSETQ. This CDR3 is built from 16 residues. CDR3 nucleotides: TGCGCCAGCAGCTCGTCATCAGGGATAACTAATGAAAAACTGTTTTTT. Protein: CASSSSSGITNEKLFF.

The CDR3 DNA is TGCGCCAGCACTAAGGCCGTTAAGGAGGATACGCAGTATTTT. It codes for CASTKAVKEDTQYF. This rearrangement joins TRBV5-1 to TRBJ2-3; D is uncertain. The CDR3 sequence is 14 residues long. The germline V gene has CDR1 SGHRS and CDR2 YFSETQ. V was clipped by 6 bases and J by 6 bases, with 17 bases between them.

A single count supports this clone. The V gene is TRBV30, the J gene TRBJ1-1; no definite D call. Trimming stripped 0 bases from V and 6 bases from J, with 8 bases between. Germline assignment: CDR1 GTSNPN and CDR2 SVGIG (reference sequence). The CDR3 extends over 12 amino acids. DNA of the CDR3: TGTGCCTGGAGTGTACGAGGTGCTGAAGCTTTCTTT. This codes for CAWSVRGAEAFF.

The chain combines TRBV7-6 with TRBJ2-5; 8 nucleotides agree with TRBD1. CDR3 size: 14 residues. Germline values: CDR1 SGHVS, CDR2 FNYEAQ. V lost 5 bases to trimming and J lost 4 bases; unmatched junction nucleotides: 6. For the CDR3, the DNA is TGTGCCAGCAGCCCATTGACAGGGGCAGAGACCCAGTACTTC. This sequence encodes CASSPLTGAETQYF.

The chain combines TRBV19 with TRBJ2-3; 9 bases are shared with TRBD2. Germline values: CDR1 LNHDA, CDR2 SQIVND (reference sequence). Trimming removed 5 bases from V and 6 bases from J; junction bases left unmatched: 6. The CDR3 has 14 amino acids. CDR3 protein: CASSLGTSLDTQYF. In nucleotides, the CDR3 is TGTGCCAGTAGTCTAGGGACTAGCTTGGATACGCAGTATTTT.

V is TRBV19 and J is TRBJ1-4, with TRBD1 matching 10 bases. Germline CDR1 is LNHDA and CDR2 is SQIVND (reference sequence). This CDR3 comprises 14 residues. V lost 9 bases to trimming and J lost 7 bases; unmatched junction nucleotides: 8. CDR3 coding DNA: TGTGCCAGCCGCTTGGGGGACAGGGGTGAAAAACTGTTTTTT. Protein product: CASRLGDRGEKLFF. Based on the CDR3 plus reference TRBV19 and TRBJ1-4, the full variable domain is DGGITQSPKYLFRKEGQNVTLSCEQNLNHDAMYWYRQDPGQGLRLIYYSQIVNDFQKGDIAEGYSVSREKKESFPLTVTSAQKNPTAFYLCASRLGDRGEKLFFGSGTQLSVL.

This chain uses TRBV14 with TRBJ1-2, with D maybe TRBD1 (5 bases). V lost 3 bases and J 8 bases, leaving 16 bases between the germline ends. Germline assignment: CDR1 SGHDN and CDR2 FVKESK. The CDR3 extends over 14 amino acids. The CDR3 reads CASSQGWAGFGYTF. CDR3 in DNA: TGTGCCAGCAGCCAGGGGTGGGCAGGGTTCGGCTACACCTTC.

The chain is built from TRBV27 and TRBJ1-5, with unresolved D. V lost 3 bases and J 1 base, leaving 4 bases between the germline ends. Germline lookup yields CDR1 MNHEY and CDR2 SMNVEV (reference sequence). The CDR3 totals 13 residues. The CDR3 region is CASSFQSNQPQHF. The CDR3 DNA reads TGTGCCAGCAGTTTCCAGAGCAATCAGCCCCAGCATTTT.

This chain joins TRBV30 and TRBJ2-5; unclear D gene. CDR1 and CDR2 from the germline V gene are GTSNPN and SVGIG (reference sequence). V lost 3 bases and J lost 1, with 6 bases in between. The CDR3 totals 12 residues. This CDR3 is CAWSPFQETQYF. In DNA form, the CDR3 reads TGTGCCTGGAGCCCCTTCCAAGAGACCCAGTACTTC.

The chain employs TRBV12-3 or TRBV12-4 and TRBJ1-2; possible D gene TRBD1, 5 bases. V lost 6 bases and J 6 bases, leaving 14 bases between the germline ends. The CDR3 loop spans 13 amino acids. This chain's CDR3 is CASSRLLGDGYTF. DNA for the CDR3: TGTGCCAGCAGCCGTCTGCTAGGGGATGGCTACACCTTC.

V is TRBV4-3 and J is TRBJ1-4; 10 nucleotides line up with TRBD1. The CDR3 is 16 residues long. Trimming removed 0 bases from V and 6 bases from J; junction bases left unmatched: 4. In germline, CDR1 is LGHNA, CDR2 YSLEER. The CDR3 nucleotides read TGCGCCAGCAGCCAAGATTTGGGACAGGGGCATGAAAAACTGTTTTTT. Protein: CASSQDLGQGHEKLFF.

The chain joins TRBV7-9 to TRBJ1-1; 9 bases map to TRBD1. The V segment lost 5 bases and the J segment 3 bases; nucleotides outside the gene matches: 7. The CDR3 has 15 residues. The V gene's germline CDR1 is SEHNR and CDR2 FQNEAQ (reference sequence). The CDR3 DNA sequence: TGTGCCAGCAGCCCAGGGACAGGGAGAGACACTGAAGCTTTCTTT. The encoded protein is CASSPGTGRDTEAFF. The complete variable domain, with remaining parts taken from reference TRBV7-9 and TRBJ1-1, reads DTGVSQNPRHKITKRGQNVTFRCDPISEHNRLYWYRQTLGQGPEFLTYFQNEAQLEKSRLLSDRFSAERPKGSFSTLEIQRTEQGDSAMYLCASSPGTGRDTEAFFGQGTRLTVV.

This chain joins TRBV18 and TRBJ2-6; TRBD2 matches 8 bases. V lost 4 bases to trimming and J lost 4 bases; unmatched junction nucleotides: 6. From germline, CDR1 is KGHSH and CDR2 LQKENI. This CDR3 has 16 amino acids. The chain's CDR3 is CASSRSGGAGANVLTF. The DNA of the CDR3 is TGTGCCAGCTCACGGAGCGGGGGAGCAGGGGCCAACGTCCTGACTTTC.

This chain connects TRBV3-1 (or the pseudogene TRBV3-2) to TRBJ1-4; D not resolved. Germline V lookup: CDR1 LGHDT, CDR2 YNNKEL (reference sequence). V gave up 1 base and J gave up 11 bases, with 14 bases separating them. The CDR3 contains 14 residues. CDR3 amino acids: CASSQGSPWSKLFF. The DNA of the CDR3 is TGTGCCAGCAGCCAAGGTTCTCCGTGGAGCAAACTGTTTTTT.

V gene TRBV6-5 combines with J gene TRBJ2-6; D possibly corresponds to TRBD2 (7 bases). CDR1 and CDR2 from the germline V gene are MNHEY and SVGAGI. Trimming stripped 7 bases from V and 3 bases from J, with 10 bases between. There are 14 residues in the CDR3. CDR3 sequence reads: CASKGGVGANVLTF. CDR3 nucleotide sequence: TGTGCCAGCAAAGGGGGGGTTGGGGCCAACGTCCTGACTTTC.

The genes are TRBV5-1 and TRBJ1-2, with TRBD1 as a possible D gene (5 bases). V was shortened by 4 bases and J by 7 bases, with 23 bases between the two germline ends. CDR1 and CDR2 from the germline V gene are SGHRS and YFSETQ. The CDR3 is made up of 16 amino acids. The CDR3 region is CASSQRPGDSNSGYTF. Here the CDR3 DNA reads TGCGCCAGCAGCCAACGCCCGGGGGACTCGAATTCTGGCTACACCTTC.

The chain employs TRBV19 and TRBJ1-2, with TRBD1 identical over 9 bases. This CDR3 has 17 residues. Germline trimming cut 1 base from V and 2 bases from J; bases unmatched to any gene: 8. CDR1 and CDR2 from the germline V gene are LNHDA and SQIVND (reference sequence). The CDR3 loop is CASSIVWGQGGNYGYTF. As DNA, the CDR3 is TGTGCCAGTAGTATAGTCTGGGGACAGGGCGGGAACTATGGCTACACCTTC.